This entry lists 28 T cell receptor beta chains sequenced from one sample in a study of blood T cell repertoires in COVID-19. TCRdb's table, derived via immunoSEQ multiplex PCR, lists solely in-frame clones and lacks some. This sample has approximately 350,000 clones, with approximately 86% found just once. Sequencing was carried out using peripheral blood. All receptors come from a woman aged 60-70 years with COVID-19, enrolled during active disease.

The chain recombines TRBV5-5 with TRBJ1-3, with D hard to call. Trimming took 2 bases from V and 0 from J, leaving 9 bases between them. Germline V gene data show CDR1 as SGHKS and CDR2 as YYEKEE (reference sequence). The CDR3 is 15 residues long. The CDR3 loop is CASSLEGFSGNTIYF. The CDR3, as DNA: TGTGCCAGCAGCTTAGAGGGATTCTCTGGAAACACCATATATTTT.

With respect to this clone: The sample contains more than one DNA sequence encoding this CDR3. This chain uses TRBV12-3 or TRBV12-4 with TRBJ1-2; tentative D call: TRBD1 (5 bases). The CDR3 is made up of 12 amino acids. Trimming took off 6 bases at V and 5 bases at J, with 10 bases between the two ends. CDR3 sequence reads: CASSPDSYGYTF. The CDR3 nucleotides are TGTGCCAGCAGCCCCGACAGTTATGGCTACACCTTC.

This chain uses TRBV9 with TRBJ1-2; D gene ambiguous. Germline V gene lookup returns CDR1 SGDLS and CDR2 YYNGEE. V shed 0 bases and J shed 1 base, with 10 bases lying between them. This CDR3 has 15 amino acids. The CDR3 coding sequence is TGTGCCAGCAGCGTAGCCCCGTCGGGTAACTATGGCTACACCTTC. Translating gives CASSVAPSGNYGYTF.

This clone was found a few times. The chain couples TRBV5-1 to TRBJ1-5, with TRBD1 identical over 9 bases. With V trimmed by 4 bases and J by 6 bases, 5 bases remained unmatched. This CDR3 is built from 14 residues. Germline assignment: CDR1 SGHRS and CDR2 YFSETQ. CDR3 protein: CASSPGQGTQPQHF. The CDR3, as DNA: TGCGCCAGCAGCCCTGGACAGGGGACTCAGCCCCAGCATTTT.

This clone was found a few times. The rearrangement uses TRBV27 and TRBJ1-1; D is possibly TRBD1 (6 bases). From germline, CDR1 is MNHEY and CDR2 SMNVEV (reference sequence). CDR3 length: 13 amino acids. The V gene lost 6 bases and the J gene lost 3 bases, with 11 bases spanning the gap. Here the CDR3 DNA reads TGTGCCAGCAGGGCACAGGGATACACTGAAGCTTTCTTT. Its translation: CASRAQGYTEAFF.

The genes are TRBV27 and TRBJ1-2; 10 bases match TRBD1. Germline V gene data show CDR1 as MNHEY and CDR2 as SMNVEV (reference sequence). The CDR3 spans 14 residues. Losses at the gene ends were 2 bases for V and 6 bases for J; bases not matched to a gene: 3. The CDR3 DNA sequence: TGTGCCAGCAGTTTAGCCGGGACAGGGGATGGCTACACCTTC. Its protein product is CASSLAGTGDGYTF.

This chain connects TRBV2 to TRBJ1-2; D possibly corresponds to TRBD1 (5 bases). With 6 bases removed from V and 2 bases from J, the gap between germline ends came to 13 bases. This CDR3 contains 14 residues. The germline V gene encodes CDR1 SNHLY and CDR2 FYNNEI. Here the CDR3 reads CASRRQGVNYGYTF. Here the CDR3 DNA reads TGTGCCAGCAGGAGGCAGGGCGTAAACTATGGCTACACCTTC.

The chain employs TRBV5-1 and TRBJ2-7, with 9 bases fitting TRBD2. J was trimmed by 5 bases and V by 5 bases; bases with no gene match: 11. The V gene's germline CDR1 is SGHRS and CDR2 YFSETQ. This CDR3 has 15 amino acids. In nucleotides, the CDR3 is TGCGCCAGCAGTCGTAGCGGGGGTACCGGCGACGAGCAGTACTTC. Its translation: CASSRSGGTGDEQYF. The full variable domain, in which reference TRBV5-1 and TRBJ2-7 provide the parts outside the CDR3, is KAGVTQTPRYLIKTRGQQVTLSCSPISGHRSVSWYQQTPGQGLQFLFEYFSETQRNKGNFPGRFSGRQFSNSRSEMNVSTLELGDSALYLCASSRSGGTGDEQYFGPGTRLTVT.

V usage is TRBV4-2 and J usage is TRBJ1-2; tentatively, D is TRBD1 (5 bases). The CDR3 has 17 amino acids. V was pared by 2 bases and J by 0 bases, with 16 bases between. Germline V gene data show CDR1 as LGHNA and CDR2 as YNFKEQ. CDR3 region: CASSQLTGTKANYGYTF. In DNA form, the CDR3 reads TGTGCCAGCAGCCAACTTACCGGGACTAAAGCTAACTATGGCTACACCTTC.

The V call is TRBV6-5, the J call TRBJ2-2; TRBD2 matches at 7 bases. V lost 8 bases to trimming and J lost 7 bases; unmatched junction nucleotides: 10. This CDR3 is built from 14 residues. Germline CDR1 reads MNHEY; CDR2 reads SVGAGI. CDR3 protein: CASAPGRANGELFF. In DNA, the CDR3 is TGTGCCAGCGCCCCAGGGAGGGCGAACGGGGAGCTGTTTTTT.

In this sample, this clone turned up a few times. The rearrangement uses TRBV6-5 and TRBJ2-5; TRBD2 matches 7 bases. The V and J ends lost 2 bases and 5 bases, in that order; junction bases with no gene match: 5. Germline-derived CDR1 and CDR2 are MNHEY and SVGAGI. The CDR3 is 14 residues long. CDR3: CASSYKAGGETQYF. CDR3 sequence (DNA): TGTGCCAGCAGTTACAAAGCCGGGGGGGAGACCCAGTACTTC.

CDR3 protein: CASSEAGGDTDTQYF. Written as DNA, the CDR3 is TGTGCCAGCAGCGAAGCGGGGGGTGACACAGATACGCAGTATTTT. The chain combines TRBV9 with TRBJ2-3; 9 nucleotides line up with TRBD2. Per germline, CDR1 SGDLS and CDR2 YYNGEE. V lost 3 bases and J lost 2; bases outside the gene matches: 4. The CDR3 runs 15 residues.

This chain's CDR3 is CASSMTGQETQYF. In DNA, the CDR3 is TGTGCCAGCAGCATGACAGGGCAGGAGACCCAGTACTTC. This rearrangement joins TRBV9 to TRBJ2-5; 7 bases match TRBD1. V was pared by 4 bases and J by 5 bases, with 5 bases of the junction left unmatched. This CDR3 contains 13 residues. The germline V gene has CDR1 SGDLS and CDR2 YYNGEE.

V is TRBV9 and J is TRBJ1-2; unclear D gene. The CDR3 extends over 14 amino acids. Germline V gene data show CDR1 as SGDLS and CDR2 as YYNGEE. The V gene lost 0 bases and the J gene lost 4 bases, with 10 bases spanning the gap. In DNA, the CDR3 is TGTGCCAGCAGCGTAGTATGGGCCCCCTATGGCTACACCTTC. The encoded protein is CASSVVWAPYGYTF.

This clone was counted only a few times. The chain recombines TRBV10-1 with TRBJ1-3; D call uncertain. V was cut by 7 bases and J by 6 bases, with 16 bases left in between. Germline V gene data show CDR1 as WNHNN and CDR2 as SYGVQD (reference sequence). There are 14 residues in the CDR3. This chain's CDR3 is CASKVREIENTIYF. CDR3 DNA: TGCGCCAGCAAGGTGAGGGAGATTGAAAACACCATATATTTT.

J is TRBJ1-3 and V is TRBV27, with 7 bases matching TRBD1. The CDR3 covers 16 residues. With V trimmed by 5 bases and J by 3 bases, 10 bases remained unmatched. Germline V CDR1 and CDR2: MNHEY, SMNVEV (reference sequence). The DNA for the CDR3 is TGTGCCAGCAGTCCTACAAACAGGGGTGTTGGAAACACCATATATTTT. Translated, it gives CASSPTNRGVGNTIYF.

The chain combines TRBV27 with TRBJ2-3; 8 bases align to TRBD2. Germline CDR1 reads MNHEY; CDR2 reads SMNVEV (reference sequence). The CDR3 has 20 residues. The trim removed 2 bases at V and 4 bases at J, leaving 20 bases unmatched. The CDR3 sequence: CASSLAPPLHGLAWADTQYF. In DNA form, the CDR3 reads TGTGCCAGCAGTTTAGCCCCCCCCCTTCACGGACTAGCTTGGGCAGATACGCAGTATTTT.

The table lists this clone with a few counts. The DNA of the CDR3 is TGCGCCAGCAGTAGACAGGACCCCTACGAGCAGTACTTC. Translation: CASSRQDPYEQYF. The V and J genes are TRBV10-1 and TRBJ2-7; a weak D match, TRBD1 (6 bases). The CDR3 contains 13 residues. With 5 bases removed from V and 2 bases from J, the gap between germline ends came to 10 bases. CDR1 is WNHNN and CDR2 is SYGVQD in the germline V gene (reference sequence).

The rearrangement links TRBV9 to TRBJ1-2, with D hard to call. The CDR3 is 15 amino acids. The germline V gene encodes CDR1 SGDLS and CDR2 YYNGEE. Trimming left V 6 bases short and J 5 bases short, with 20 bases between. CDR3 DNA: TGTGCCAGCACCACCCGATGGGGAGGCGGGTATGGCTACACCTTC. Amino acid sequence: CASTTRWGGGYGYTF.

CDR3 loop: CASSRTSAVNTEAFF. CDR3 coding DNA: TGTGCCAGCAGCCGTACGAGCGCGGTGAACACTGAAGCTTTCTTT. The rearrangement links TRBV7-8 to TRBJ1-1; D call uncertain. The CDR3 extends over 15 amino acids. The germline V gene has CDR1 SGHVS and CDR2 FQNEAQ. V was clipped by 5 bases and J by 0 bases, with 13 bases between them.

The J gene is TRBJ1-5, the V gene TRBV19; 9 bases line up with TRBD1. Germline V CDR1 and CDR2: LNHDA, SQIVND (reference sequence). Trimming removed 6 bases from V and 1 base from J; junction bases left unmatched: 7. The CDR3 runs 16 residues. The CDR3 here is CASSLSGTGSNQPQHF. The CDR3 coding sequence is TGTGCCAGTAGCCTGTCCGGGACAGGGAGCAATCAGCCCCAGCATTTT.

J is TRBJ1-5 and V is TRBV12-2. TRBV12-2 is reported as a pseudogene. This CDR3 is 12 amino acids long. The CDR3 sequence is CASRLPNQPQHF. In nucleotides, the CDR3 is TGTGCAAGTCGCTTACCGAATCAGCCCCAGCATTTT.

V usage is TRBV3-1 (or the pseudogene TRBV3-2) and J usage is TRBJ2-2; 9 bases align to TRBD2. CDR3 size: 19 residues. Germline V gene lookup returns CDR1 LGHDT and CDR2 YNNKEL (reference sequence). V shed 3 bases, J shed 7 bases, and the junction held 18 bases outside the gene matches. The CDR3 coding sequence is TGTGCCAGCAGCCATACCTCCACCCTGCGGGGGGGCTCTCGCGGGGAGCTGTTTTTT. This codes for CASSHTSTLRGGSRGELFF.

This chain connects TRBV6-4 to TRBJ2-7, with TRBD1 matching over 8 bases. There are 15 residues in the CDR3. The J segment lost 0 bases and the V segment lost 4 bases, leaving 5 bases of the junction unmatched. Germline-derived CDR1 and CDR2 are MRHNA and SNTAGT. CDR3 sequence: CASSGGTGGSYEQYF. CDR3 nucleotides: TGTGCCAGCAGTGGGGGTACAGGGGGCTCCTACGAGCAGTACTTC.

The gene calls are TRBV5-1 and TRBJ2-5, with a possible D match to TRBD1 (6 bases). This CDR3 comprises 14 residues. Germline loops: CDR1 SGHRS, CDR2 YFSETQ. V was clipped by 0 bases and J by 5 bases, with 11 bases between them. The CDR3 nucleotides read TGCGCCAGCAGCTTGGAACAGGGCGTCGAGACCCAGTACTTC. Encoded protein: CASSLEQGVETQYF.

This clone was seen just once. V gene TRBV10-1 combines with J gene TRBJ1-6; 7 bases agree with TRBD1. J gave up 0 bases and V 9 bases, and 5 bases lay outside the gene matches. Looked up from germline, CDR1 is WNHNN and CDR2 is SYGVQD (reference sequence). The CDR3 has 15 amino acids. CDR3 protein: CASSRDSSYNSPLHF. CDR3 coding DNA: TGCGCCAGTAGCCGGGACAGCTCCTATAATTCACCCCTCCACTTT.

This chain uses TRBV29-1 with TRBJ2-1, with 7 bases fitting TRBD1. The J segment lost 0 bases and the V segment lost 8 bases, leaving 10 bases of the junction unmatched. The CDR3 covers 15 residues. Germline V gene data show CDR1 as SQVTM and CDR2 as ANQGSEA. The CDR3 is CSHTPTGLSYNEQFF. DNA for the CDR3: TGCAGCCATACTCCGACAGGGCTCTCCTACAATGAGCAGTTCTTC.

V is TRBV2 and J is TRBJ1-1, with D tentatively TRBD1 (6 bases). Germline V gives CDR1 SNHLY, CDR2 FYNNEI. The ends were cut back, 2 bases at V and 8 bases at J, with 15 bases in the middle. The CDR3 spans 14 residues. This CDR3 reads CASSETIRGGEAFF. The CDR3 bases are TGTGCCAGCAGTGAAACTATCAGGGGTGGGGAAGCTTTCTTT.